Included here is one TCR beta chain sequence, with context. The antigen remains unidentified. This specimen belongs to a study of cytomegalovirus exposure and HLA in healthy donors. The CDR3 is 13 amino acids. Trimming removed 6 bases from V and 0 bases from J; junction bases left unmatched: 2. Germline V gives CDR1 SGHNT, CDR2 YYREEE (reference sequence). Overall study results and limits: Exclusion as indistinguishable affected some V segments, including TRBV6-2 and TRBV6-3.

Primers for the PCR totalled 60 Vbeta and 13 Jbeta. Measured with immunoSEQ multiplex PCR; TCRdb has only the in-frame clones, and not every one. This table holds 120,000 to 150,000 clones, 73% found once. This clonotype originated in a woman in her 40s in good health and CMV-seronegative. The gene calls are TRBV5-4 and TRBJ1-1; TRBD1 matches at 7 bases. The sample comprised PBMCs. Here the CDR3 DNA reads TGTGCCAGCACGGGACAGATGAACACTGAAGCTTTCTTT. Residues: CASTGQMNTEAFF.